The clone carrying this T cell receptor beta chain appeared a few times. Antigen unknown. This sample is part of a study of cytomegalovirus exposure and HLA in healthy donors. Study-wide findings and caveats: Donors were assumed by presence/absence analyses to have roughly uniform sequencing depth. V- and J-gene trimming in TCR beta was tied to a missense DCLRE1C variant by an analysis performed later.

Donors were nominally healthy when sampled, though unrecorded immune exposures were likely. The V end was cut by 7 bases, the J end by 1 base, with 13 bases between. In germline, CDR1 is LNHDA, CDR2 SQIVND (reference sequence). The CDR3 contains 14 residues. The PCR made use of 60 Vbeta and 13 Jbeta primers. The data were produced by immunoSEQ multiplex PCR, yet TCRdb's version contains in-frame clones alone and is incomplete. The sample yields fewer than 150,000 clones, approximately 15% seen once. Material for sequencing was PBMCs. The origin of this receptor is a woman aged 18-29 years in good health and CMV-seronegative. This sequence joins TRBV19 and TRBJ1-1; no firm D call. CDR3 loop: CASKDLRGNTEAFF. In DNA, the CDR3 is TGTGCCAGTAAGGATCTTCGCGGGAACACTGAAGCTTTCTTT.